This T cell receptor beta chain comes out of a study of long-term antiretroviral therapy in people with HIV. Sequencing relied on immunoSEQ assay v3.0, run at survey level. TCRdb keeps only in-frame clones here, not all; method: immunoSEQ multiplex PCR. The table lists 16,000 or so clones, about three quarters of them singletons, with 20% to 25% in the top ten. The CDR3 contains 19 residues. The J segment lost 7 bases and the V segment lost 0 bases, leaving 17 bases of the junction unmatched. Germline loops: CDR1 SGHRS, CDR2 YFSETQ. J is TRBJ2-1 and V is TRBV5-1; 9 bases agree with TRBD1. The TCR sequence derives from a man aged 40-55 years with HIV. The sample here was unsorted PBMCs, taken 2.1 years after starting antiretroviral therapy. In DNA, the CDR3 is TGCGCCAGCAGCTTGGGAGACAGGGGGAGAATGGAGGAATGGAATGAGCAGTTCTTC. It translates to CASSLGDRGRMEEWNEQFF.